This T cell receptor (beta chain) derives from a study of CD8+CD57+ T cells in acquired aplastic anemia. Looking at the study overall: Sorting CD4+ and CD8+ cells gave DNA averaging approximately 2.9 ug.

A word on this clonotype: As yet, its antigen is unknown.

Sequenced patients had shown CD8+CD57+ cell expansion by flow cytometry. Blood was sampled before the patients had received any therapy. Study conclusions and caveats: There were some 30 CD8+ CDR3 sequences that occurred in both patients and controls. Significant differences in CD8+ Simpson's diversity were not observed between patients and controls.

CDR3 and TCR beta VDJ profiling relied on genomic DNA as the template. Using its own MiXCR run on the reads, TCRdb lists one record per CDR3 protein. This table has hundreds of thousands of distinct CDR3 sequences, under 40% appearing once. The V end lost 0 bases, the J end lost 2 bases, and 14 bases lay between the germline ends. Germline assignment: CDR1 MGHRA and CDR2 YSYEKL. The CDR3 sequence is 16 residues long. The material sequenced was sorted CD4+, CD8+, or CD8+CD57+ T cells (not recorded which) from PBMCs. The V gene is TRBV4-1, the J gene TRBJ2-7; no clear D. The TCR sequence derives from a human donor with aplastic anemia. CDR3: CASSQESVGYTYEQYF. The CDR3 nucleotides read TGCGCCAGCAGCCAAGAAAGCGTTGGATATACCTACGAGCAGTACTTC.